These 20 T cell receptor beta chains came from one sample sequenced in a study of T-cell reconstitution after alpha-beta-depleted transplantation in children. This sample's TCRbeta library carried unique molecular identifier barcodes. MiXCR, applied by TCRdb to the PCR reads, yields one record per CDR3 protein. The table has about 580,000 distinct CDR3 sequences, over 25% seen once. The specimen was PBMCs, collected before TCRalphabeta/CD19-depleted stem cell transplant. The receptors were sampled from a boy in the first two years of life with Wiskott-Aldrich syndrome, due to receive a stem cell transplant.

This chain joins TRBV6-1 and TRBJ2-5, with TRBD2 matching over 11 bases. Trimming cost V 5 bases and J 3 bases; bases outside gene matches: 5. Germline CDR1 reads MNHNS; CDR2 reads SASEGT. The CDR3 runs to 15 residues. The DNA for the CDR3 is TGTGCCAGCAGTACCTGGGGACTAGCGGAAGAGACCCAGTACTTC. Its translation: CASSTWGLAEETQYF.

The genes are TRBV5-1 and TRBJ2-1; the D is unclear. This CDR3 has 16 residues. Germline CDR1 reads SGHRS; CDR2 reads YFSETQ. The V end lost 2 bases, the J end lost 0 bases, and 12 bases lay between the germline ends. The CDR3 bases are TGCGCCAGCAGCTTTATTTTCCCTAGCTCCTACAATGAGCAGTTCTTC. As protein: CASSFIFPSSYNEQFF.

V usage is TRBV29-1 and J usage is TRBJ2-1; no firm D call. The CDR3 sequence is 15 residues long. Trimming removed 1 base from V and 0 bases from J, with 10 bases in between. The germline V gene has CDR1 SQVTM and CDR2 ANQGSEA. Here the CDR3 reads CSVEGDLYSYNEQFF. The DNA for the CDR3 is TGCAGCGTTGAAGGGGATTTGTACTCCTACAATGAGCAGTTCTTC.

The chain links TRBV5-1 to TRBJ2-1; 8 bases align to TRBD1. The germline V gene encodes CDR1 SGHRS and CDR2 YFSETQ. The V and J ends lost 4 bases and 4 bases, in that order; junction bases with no gene match: 7. The CDR3 spans 15 residues. In nucleotides, the CDR3 is TGCGCCAGCAGCACCACAGGGGGTGCTTACAATGAGCAGTTCTTC. Protein sequence: CASSTTGGAYNEQFF.

This clonotype was detected only a few times. The chain uses TRBV7-2 and TRBJ2-3, with a possible D match to TRBD2 (5 bases). The germline gives CDR1 SGHTA, CDR2 FQGNSA. The CDR3 sequence is 16 residues long. Trimming took off 1 base at V and 5 bases at J, with 16 bases between the two ends. CDR3 DNA sequence: TGTGCCAGCAGCTTAGTTAGCGTAGGACTCCTAGATACGCAGTATTTT. It specifies CASSLVSVGLLDTQYF.

The chain is built from TRBV5-4 and TRBJ2-7; D ambiguous. V was clipped by 1 base and J by 5 bases, with 19 bases between them. This CDR3 has 16 residues. Germline values: CDR1 SGHNT, CDR2 YYREEE (reference sequence). The CDR3 DNA reads as TGTGCCAGCAGCTTGCATTCGGCAGAACAATGGAACGAGCAGTACTTC. This gives the protein CASSLHSAEQWNEQYF.

This clonotype was detected only a few times. The rearrangement uses TRBV5-1 and TRBJ2-4; TRBD1 might be the D (6 bases). V shed 0 bases and J shed 8 bases, with 12 bases lying between them. Germline assignment: CDR1 SGHRS and CDR2 YFSETQ. This CDR3 contains 14 residues. This CDR3 is CASSLGGQVYIQYF. The CDR3 nucleotides read TGCGCCAGCAGCTTGGGGGGGCAGGTTTACATTCAGTACTTC. Full variable domain (rest looked up from reference TRBV5-1 and TRBJ2-4): KAGVTQTPRYLIKTRGQQVTLSCSPISGHRSVSWYQQTPGQGLQFLFEYFSETQRNKGNFPGRFSGRQFSNSRSEMNVSTLELGDSALYLCASSLGGQVYIQYFGAGTRLSVL.

This clonotype was seen more than once but under ten times. This chain links TRBV18 with TRBJ2-2; the D is unclear. Trimming took off 3 bases at V and 1 base at J, with 6 bases between the two ends. Germline assignment: CDR1 KGHSH and CDR2 LQKENI. CDR3 length: 14 residues. Written as DNA, the CDR3 is TGTGCCAGCTCACCTTTCGGGAACACCGGGGAGCTGTTTTTT. Translation: CASSPFGNTGELFF.

A few counts support this clonotype. CDR3 amino acids: CASSLDFAGELFF. Here the CDR3 DNA reads TGCGCCAGCAGCTTGGACTTTGCCGGGGAGCTGTTTTTT. The chain links TRBV5-1 to TRBJ2-2; D is undetermined. This CDR3 is built from 13 residues. The germline V gene encodes CDR1 SGHRS and CDR2 YFSETQ. V was shortened by 0 bases and J by 6 bases, with 6 bases between the two germline ends.

In this sample, this clonotype turned up a few times. This chain links TRBV20-1 with TRBJ1-4; D is possibly TRBD1 (6 bases). Trimming cost V 5 bases and J 7 bases, with 11 bases left between them. The CDR3 covers 12 residues. The germline gives CDR1 DFQATT, CDR2 SNEGSKA (reference sequence). This chain's CDR3 is CSADRKSEKLFF. The CDR3 DNA reads TGCAGTGCTGACAGGAAGAGTGAAAAACTGTTTTTT.

This clonotype was counted between two and nine times. This chain connects TRBV7-9 to TRBJ2-6; 9 nucleotides line up with TRBD1. The length of the CDR3 is 17 residues. V dropped 5 bases and J dropped 0; count of bases not matched to a gene: 5. In germline, CDR1 is SEHNR, CDR2 FQNEAQ (reference sequence). CDR3 nucleotides: TGTGCCAGCAGCAGGACAGGGGCCCTCTCTGGGGCCAACGTCCTGACTTTC. Its protein product is CASSRTGALSGANVLTF.

This chain connects TRBV12-3 or TRBV12-4 to TRBJ2-5, with a weak D call TRBD1 (5 bases). Deletions cut 3 bases from V and 2 bases from J, with 10 bases between. This CDR3 region has 14 residues. The CDR3, as DNA: TGTGCCAGCAGTTTTGACAGCCCACAAGAGACCCAGTACTTC. Its protein is CASSFDSPQETQYF.

This clonotype was detected only a few times. V is TRBV29-1 and J is TRBJ1-2; D is possibly TRBD1 (5 bases). This CDR3 is built from 13 residues. With 4 bases removed from V and 2 bases from J, the gap between germline ends came to 11 bases. Germline values: CDR1 SQVTM, CDR2 ANQGSEA. In DNA, the CDR3 is TGCAGCGTTGCGGGCCGGGGGAACTATGGCTACACCTTC. This gives the protein CSVAGRGNYGYTF.

CDR3 loop: CASSLAAWSGVRTDTQYF. CDR3 coding DNA: TGTGCCAGCAGCTTAGCCGCCTGGTCGGGGGTCCGCACAGATACGCAGTATTTT. The chain carries TRBV7-2 and TRBJ2-3; tentatively, D is TRBD2 (6 bases). The CDR3 is 18 residues long. Germline V gives CDR1 SGHTA, CDR2 FQGNSA. V lost 0 bases and J 1 base, leaving 17 bases between the germline ends.

There are a few counts of this clonotype. The rearrangement uses TRBV5-1 and TRBJ2-3; TRBD2 is a possible D gene (6 bases). The CDR3 is 13 residues long. V was clipped by 3 bases and J by 6 bases, with 11 bases between them. Germline-derived CDR1 and CDR2 are SGHRS and YFSETQ. The CDR3 nucleotides are TGCGCCAGCAGCTCCCCGGGGGTGGATACGCAGTATTTT. Translation gives CASSSPGVDTQYF.

J is TRBJ2-2 and V is TRBV5-6; 7 bases line up with TRBD2. The CDR3 is 16 amino acids. CDR1 and CDR2 (germline): SGHDT, YYEEEE. V shed 3 bases, J shed 1 base, and the junction held 6 bases outside the gene matches. CDR3 DNA sequence: TGTGCCAGCAGCTCGACCGGGACTAAGAACACCGGGGAGCTGTTTTTT. It is translated as CASSSTGTKNTGELFF.

There are a few counts of this clonotype. The chain employs TRBV7-6 and TRBJ2-5, with D possibly matching TRBD2 (6 bases). Germline assignment: CDR1 SGHVS and CDR2 FNYEAQ. V lost 7 bases, J lost 4 bases, and 16 bases lay in between. The CDR3 extends over 14 amino acids. The CDR3 coding sequence is TGTGCCAGCACCTCCTTTGTTAGCGGAGAGACCCAGTACTTC. It specifies CASTSFVSGETQYF.

This clonotype occurred a few times. V gene TRBV5-1 combines with J gene TRBJ2-1; TRBD2 matches 7 bases. The CDR3 is 15 residues long. V was clipped by 3 bases and J by 2 bases; unmatched bases: 5. The germline V gene encodes CDR1 SGHRS and CDR2 YFSETQ. CDR3 coding DNA: TGCGCCAGCAGCTCGCTAGCGGAACCCTACAATGAGCAGTTCTTC. It yields the protein CASSSLAEPYNEQFF.

The chain joins TRBV20-1 to TRBJ1-1, with D hard to call. The CDR3 loop spans 13 amino acids. Trimming stripped 2 bases from V and 0 bases from J, with 7 bases between. Germline CDR1 and CDR2: DFQATT and SNEGSKA (reference sequence). In nucleotides, the CDR3 is TGCAGTGCTAGACAGGACGTGAACACTGAAGCTTTCTTT. It codes for CSARQDVNTEAFF.

Only a few counts were recorded for this clonotype. This chain connects TRBV20-1 to TRBJ2-3, with 11 bases that match TRBD2. The ends lost 0 bases at V and 3 bases at J; junction bases unmatched: 2. The CDR3 contains 15 residues. In germline, CDR1 is DFQATT, CDR2 SNEGSKA (reference sequence). The CDR3 coding sequence is TGCAGTGCTAGAGACCGACTAGCGGGGACAGATACGCAGTATTTT. This translates into CSARDRLAGTDTQYF.